The next 5 T cell receptor beta chains were all read from a single sample in a study of T cells after yellow fever vaccination. Using its own MiXCR run on the 5' RACE reads, TCRdb lists one record per CDR3 protein. The repertoire holds hundreds of thousands of distinct CDR3 sequences, with 12% as singletons. Sequenced here: PBMCs, sampled on the day of the yellow fever booster vaccination. Every receptor here comes from a man younger than 40 who received the YFV17D yellow fever vaccine.

The chain recombines TRBV4-3 with TRBJ2-3, with 7 bases that match TRBD1. The ends lost 1 base at V and 7 bases at J; junction bases unmatched: 8. Germline V gene lookup returns CDR1 LGHNA and CDR2 YSLEER. There are 15 residues in the CDR3. For the CDR3, the DNA is TGCGCCAGCAGCCAAGGTGGGACAGCGCCGCATACGCAGTATTTT. It yields the protein CASSQGGTAPHTQYF.

This clonotype was observed a handful of times. The chain joins TRBV20-1 to TRBJ2-3; TRBD2 might be the D (6 bases). Germline assignment: CDR1 DFQATT and CDR2 SNEGSKA (reference sequence). This CDR3 is 15 amino acids long. V lost 6 bases and J lost 1, with 17 bases in between. In DNA, the CDR3 is TGCAGTGCCCGCGGGGCGGGATGGGGCACAGATACGCAGTATTTT. Translated: CSARGAGWGTDTQYF.

The V and J genes are TRBV7-2 and TRBJ2-5; no clear D. The CDR3 runs 14 residues. With 5 bases removed from V and 9 bases from J, the gap between germline ends came to 19 bases. Germline CDR1 and CDR2: SGHTA and FQGNSA. The CDR3 reads CASSLSGTDRAQYF. The CDR3 DNA is TGTGCCAGCAGCCTCTCCGGAACGGATAGAGCCCAGTACTTC.

This clonotype was seen more than once but under ten times. The chain combines TRBV4-3 with TRBJ2-7; D is uncertain. The CDR3 sequence is 14 residues long. Deletions cut 4 bases from V and 0 bases from J, with 10 bases between. Germline V gene lookup returns CDR1 LGHNA and CDR2 YSLEER. This chain's CDR3 is CASSPSFPSYEQYF. The CDR3, as DNA: TGCGCCAGCAGCCCCAGTTTCCCCTCCTACGAGCAGTACTTC.

In this sample, this clonotype turned up a few times. CDR3 coding DNA: TGCGCCAGGAAAAAGCCCGGGACAGGGACCCTCTACGAGCAGTACTTC. This codes for CARKKPGTGTLYEQYF. This chain uses TRBV23-1 with TRBJ2-7, with 9 bases identical to TRBD1. TRBV23-1 is flagged as an ORF with uncertain function. This CDR3 is 16 amino acids long. J lost 3 bases, V lost 9 bases, and 15 bases had no gene match.